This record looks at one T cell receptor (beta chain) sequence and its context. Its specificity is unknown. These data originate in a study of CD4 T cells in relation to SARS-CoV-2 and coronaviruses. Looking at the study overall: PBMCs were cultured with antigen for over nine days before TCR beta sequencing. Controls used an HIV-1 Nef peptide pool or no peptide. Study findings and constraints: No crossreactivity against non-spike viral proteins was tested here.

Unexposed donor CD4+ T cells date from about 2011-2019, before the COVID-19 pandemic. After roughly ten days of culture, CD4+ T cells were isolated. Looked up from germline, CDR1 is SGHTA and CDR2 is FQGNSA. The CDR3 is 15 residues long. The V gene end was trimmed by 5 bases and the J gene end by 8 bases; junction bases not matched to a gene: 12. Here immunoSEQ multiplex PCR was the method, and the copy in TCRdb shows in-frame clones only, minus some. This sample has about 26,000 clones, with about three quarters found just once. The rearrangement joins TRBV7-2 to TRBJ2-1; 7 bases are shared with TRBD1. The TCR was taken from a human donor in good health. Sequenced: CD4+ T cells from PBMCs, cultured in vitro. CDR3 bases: TGTGCCAGCAGCCACTCCAGGACAGGTTGGTATGAGCAGTTCTTC. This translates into CASSHSRTGWYEQFF.